A single sample is the source of the 7 T cell receptor beta chains below, sequenced in a study of cytomegalovirus exposure and HLA in healthy donors. The primer mix had 60 Vbeta and 13 Jbeta primers. The table came from immunoSEQ multiplex PCR; TCRdb's copy has only in-frame clones and leaves some out. The sample has 100,000 to 150,000 clones, roughly a tenth seen once. Sequencing was performed on PBMCs. The receptors come from a woman aged 18-29 years in good health and CMV-seropositive.

This clone has more than one count but fewer than ten. V usage is TRBV27 and J usage is TRBJ2-7, with TRBD1 as a possible D gene (6 bases). CDR3 size: 13 residues. The germline V gene encodes CDR1 MNHEY and CDR2 SMNVEV (reference sequence). Deletions cut 5 bases from V and 2 bases from J, with 10 bases between. CDR3 loop: CASSKGTPYEQYF. The CDR3 DNA is TGTGCCAGCAGTAAAGGGACACCCTACGAGCAGTACTTC.

This clone turned up a few times. The V and J genes are TRBV28 and TRBJ1-2; 7 nucleotides match TRBD1. From germline, CDR1 is MDHEN and CDR2 SYDVKM. V lost 7 bases to trimming and J lost 6 bases; unmatched junction nucleotides: 8. This CDR3 is built from 13 residues. The CDR3 nucleotides are TGTGCCAGCATCTCCGGGACAGCTGATGGCTACACCTTC. This encodes CASISGTADGYTF.

The chain couples TRBV5-1 to TRBJ1-6, with 10 bases lining up with TRBD1. The ends lost 6 bases at V and 8 bases at J; junction bases unmatched: 5. Germline V gives CDR1 SGHRS, CDR2 YFSETQ. CDR3 length equals 14 residues. The CDR3 DNA reads TGCGCCAGCACTACCGGGACAGGGGATTCACCCCTCCACTTT. Protein product: CASTTGTGDSPLHF.

Only a few counts were recorded for this clone. This chain uses TRBV11-3 with TRBJ2-3; 8 bases align to TRBD2. The germline V gene encodes CDR1 SGHNT and CDR2 YENEEA. The CDR3 has 18 residues. Trimming at V came to 2 bases and at J to 0 bases, leaving 10 bases not matched to a gene. This CDR3 is CASSLRSTSGRSTDTQYF. The CDR3 DNA follows: TGTGCCAGCAGCTTACGAAGCACGAGCGGGAGAAGCACAGATACGCAGTATTTT.

This chain connects TRBV11-2 to TRBJ2-7; a possible D gene is TRBD2 (5 bases). Germline V gene lookup returns CDR1 SGHAT and CDR2 FQNNGV. The germline V and J ends were trimmed by 0 bases and 0 bases, with 9 bases remaining between them. The CDR3 is made up of 15 amino acids. DNA for the CDR3: TGTGCCAGCAGCTTAGATGGGCTAGCCTCCTACGAGCAGTACTTC. This gives the protein CASSLDGLASYEQYF.

V is TRBV28 and J is TRBJ1-1; D uncertain. The ends were cut back, 6 bases at V and 0 bases at J, with 8 bases in the middle. Looked up from germline, CDR1 is MDHEN and CDR2 is SYDVKM. The CDR3 extends over 13 amino acids. The CDR3 DNA is TGTGCCAGCAGGTACGAGGTGAACACTGAAGCTTTCTTT. Translating gives CASRYEVNTEAFF.

The genes are TRBV19 and TRBJ1-2, with no clear D. CDR1 LNHDA and CDR2 SQIVND come from the germline V gene (reference sequence). The CDR3 extends over 13 amino acids. With 3 bases removed from V and 3 bases from J, the gap between germline ends came to 8 bases. The CDR3 bases are TGTGCCAGTAGTATCCAGGACTACTATGGCTACACCTTC. Protein product: CASSIQDYYGYTF.